Listed below are T cell receptor beta chains from one sample, sequenced in a study of blood T cells in healthy people across ages. TCRdb fed the 5' RACE reads into MiXCR, producing one record per CDR3 protein. The table lists about 1.4 million distinct CDR3 sequences, approximately 60% of them singletons. Sequencing was done on a sample of blood. The receptors were gathered from a man aged 18 to 35 in good health. Both conserved end residues are part of each CDR3. Each record gives: D gene, J gene, V gene, clone size, CDR3 protein. The D gene is left open where the match is weak. The size of a clone is reported for some rows only, either as once, few or many, or as a class for expanded clones.

>TRBD2|TRBJ2-3|TRBV12-3/TRBV12-4|.
CASRGTSGSVDTQYF
>.|TRBJ2-1|TRBV11-2|.
CASRSGGSDEQFF
>.|TRBJ2-3|TRBV20-1|.
CSAPDGQADTQYF
>.|TRBJ2-2|TRBV4-1|few
CASSRLPGAFASTGELFF
>.|TRBJ1-1|TRBV29-1|.
CSVSTRDGNTEAFF
>TRBD2|TRBJ2-3|TRBV7-9|few
CASRQRTSTDTRYF
>.|TRBJ2-5|TRBV6-6|.
CASSYWVEEQYF
>.|TRBJ2-1|TRBV4-2|.
CASSQVALRYNEQFF
>.|TRBJ1-4|TRBV7-9|.
CASSFEGVWEKLFF
>TRBD1|TRBJ2-3|TRBV9|.
CASSVGQGGRDTQYF
>TRBD1|TRBJ1-2|TRBV10-3|.
CAISVDRGQGNYGYTF
>.|TRBJ2-7|TRBV10-3|.
CAISVSREATLQEQYF
>TRBD1|TRBJ2-5|TRBV12-3/TRBV12-4|few
CASRRTGESQETQYF
>.|TRBJ2-3|TRBV7-2|.
CASSLVGAKATDTQYF
>.|TRBJ1-2|TRBV15|.
CATGSLVSGYTF
>.|TRBJ2-7|TRBV25-1|.
CASGEGQRFGAYEQYF
>.|TRBJ2-3|TRBV29-1|.
CSVDLQGSTDTQYF
>.|TRBJ2-2|TRBV4-1|.
CASSQTDFLGFHTGELFF
>.|TRBJ2-3|TRBV20-1|.
CSVTRDFSTDTQYF
>.|TRBJ2-3|TRBV29-1|.
CSVEEQGMIGTDTQYF
>.|TRBJ2-3|TRBV6-1|.
CASSETLVADTQYF
>.|TRBJ2-4|TRBV2|.
CASSEASGVGPKNIQYF
>.|TRBJ2-1|TRBV3-1|few
CASSQAAINEQFF
>.|TRBJ1-6|TRBV2|.
CASSARSNSNSPLHF
>TRBD1|TRBJ2-7|TRBV9|.
CASSETGQPTHSYEQYF
>TRBD2|TRBJ2-6|TRBV10-3|.
CAVSGTSSGANVLTF
>.|TRBJ2-7|TRBV4-1|many
CASSKGYEQYF
>TRBD1|TRBJ2-7|TRBV27|.
CASSFTGTGSYEQYF
>.|TRBJ2-3|TRBV7-2|.
CASSPSPGFTDTQYF
>.|TRBJ1-1|TRBV4-2|.
CASSQMGFTEAFF
>.|TRBJ2-7|TRBV11-2|.
CASSLEGRTGSYEQYF
>.|TRBJ2-3|TRBV28|.
CASSTPDRGSTDTQYF
>TRBD2|TRBJ2-7|TRBV27|.
CASRTFTSGGYSYEQYF
>TRBD1|TRBJ1-2|TRBV12-3/TRBV12-4|.
CASSLPGTGDSYGYTF
>.|TRBJ2-4|TRBV7-9|.
CASSFGGIGNIQYF
>.|TRBJ2-1|TRBV3-1|.
CASSQGSDNEQFF
>.|TRBJ2-5|TRBV4-1|once
CASSQERSKETQYF
>TRBD1|TRBJ1-2|TRBV6-5|.
CASSSTTGGFGYTF
>.|TRBJ2-3|TRBV12-3/TRBV12-4|once
CASSEQEPTADTQYF
>.|TRBJ2-7|TRBV20-1|many
CSARDLGSSYEQYF
>TRBD1|TRBJ2-7|TRBV4-2|.
CASSLRQGTSYEQYF
>.|TRBJ2-5|TRBV20-1|.
CSALQGRETQYF
>.|TRBJ2-3|TRBV5-1|.
CASSWDGRADADTQYF
>TRBD1|TRBJ2-1|TRBV6-5|.
CASSYPDRGQDEQFF
>TRBD1|TRBJ1-6|TRBV13|.
CASSPRTGTSPLHF
>.|TRBJ1-1|TRBV5-1|.
CASSDANTEAFF
>.|TRBJ2-2|TRBV7-9|.
CASSSHAGELFF
>TRBD1|TRBJ2-5|TRBV16|.
CASSQSEQGEQYF
>.|TRBJ2-5|TRBV4-1|.
CASSQDSGFQETQYF
>.|TRBJ2-5|TRBV7-9|.
CASSKYRAQTVGTQYF
>.|TRBJ2-7|TRBV27|.
CASSASFSNSYEQYF
>.|TRBJ1-4|TRBV12-3/TRBV12-4|once
CASSLLDGPTNEKLFF
>.|TRBJ2-1|TRBV6-2/TRBV6-3|.
CASTGRTLYNEQFF
>.|TRBJ2-5|TRBV7-2|.
CASSLGYKAETQYF